This entry describes one T cell receptor beta chain. No antigen is known for it. V was clipped by 7 bases and J by 2 bases, with 11 bases between them. The CDR3 consists of 14 residues. The germline V gene has CDR1 WSHSY and CDR2 SAAADI. These data originate in a study of identical twins. Unique molecular identifiers were present on cDNA, and template switching added a universal primer site. From the 5' RACE reads, TCRdb called clonotypes with MiXCR, one entry per CDR3 protein. Of about 530,000 distinct CDR3 sequences listed, roughly 15% are singletons. Findings of the study overall: Out-of-frame alpha sequences shared by twins showed excess low generation probability. Whereas memory repertoires showed no such difference, abundant cord blood beta clonotypes carried fewer insertions.

These sequences were also reported in another study, on yellow fever vaccine responses in identical twins.

This rearrangement joins TRBV10-2 to TRBJ2-2; D is uncertain. The sequenced sample was CD4+ T cells sorted from blood. The TCR was taken from a woman aged 18-35 years in good health. The CDR3 coding sequence is TGCGCCAGCATCGCGGCCGCCAACACCGGGGAGCTGTTTTTT. Translation gives CASIAAANTGELFF.